Listed here are 8 T cell receptor beta chains from one sample, sequenced in a study of PD-1 blockade in classical Hodgkin lymphoma (TCRdb year 2020). The sample's time point, from its label and the paper: newly diagnosed, previously untreated cHL patient sample. A Miltenyi CD4+ T cell isolation kit was used for magnetic negative selection to purify CD4+ T cells from thawed PBMCs. Library prep was done by the immunoSEQ multiplex PCR assay. The clones in this table, taken by TCRdb from immuneACCESS, are in-frame only. Not every clone is retained; where verified, under half of the shortfall comes from an unresolved V gene, and the cause of the rest is unknown. Counted in this sample were 15,000 to 20,000 clones; around 86% of them appeared once. The ten largest clones take up roughly 1.2% of the sample. Material for sequencing was CD4+ T cells from blood. These receptors originate from a human donor with classical Hodgkin lymphoma.

In its sample, this clone was seen once. The rearrangement links TRBV7-2 to TRBJ2-5; perhaps TRBD2 as D (6 bases). The DNA matches TRBJ2-7 better at its end, which makes the J call doubtful. CDR1 is SGHTA, CDR2 FQGNSA, per germline. There are 13 residues in the CDR3. The CDR3 reads CASSRDWDYEQYF. CDR3 in DNA: TGTGCCAGCAGCAGGGACTGGGATTACGAGCAGTACTTC.

This clone came up once. The rearrangement links TRBV5-1 to TRBJ2-5, with 11 bases identical to TRBD2. The CDR3 consists of 17 residues. Per the germline V gene, CDR1 is SGHRS and CDR2 is YFSETQ. The V and J ends lost 0 bases and 2 bases, in that order; junction bases with no gene match: 6. The CDR3 DNA sequence: TGCGCCAGCAGCTTGGCTGTGGGACTAGCGGAACAAGAGACCCAGTACTTC. It translates to CASSLAVGLAEQETQYF. Combining the CDR3 with reference TRBV5-1 and TRBJ2-5 gives the whole variable domain KAGVTQTPRYLIKTRGQQVTLSCSPISGHRSVSWYQQTPGQGLQFLFEYFSETQRNKGNFPGRFSGRQFSNSRSEMNVSTLELGDSALYLCASSLAVGLAEQETQYFGPGTRLLVL.

This clone is a singleton in its sample. The V and J genes are TRBV2 and TRBJ2-1, with D unresolved. The V end was cut by 7 bases, the J end by 6 bases, with 7 bases between. Germline V gene sequence: CDR1 SNHLY, CDR2 FYNNEI. The CDR3 contains 11 residues. The CDR3 sequence: CASNAPNEQFF. The CDR3 nucleotides are TGTGCCAGCAATGCTCCCAATGAGCAGTTCTTC. Combining the CDR3 with reference TRBV2 and TRBJ2-1 gives the whole variable domain EPEVTQTPSHQVTQMGQEVILRCVPISNHLYFYWYRQILGQKVEFLVSFYNNEISEKSEIFDDQFSVERPDGSNFTLKIRSTKLEDSAMYFCASNAPNEQFFGPGTRLTVL.

This rearrangement joins TRBV6-1 to TRBJ1-3, with D possibly matching TRBD1 (5 bases). Germline assignment: CDR1 MNHNS and CDR2 SASEGT. The V end lost 6 bases, the J end lost 0 bases, and 12 bases lay between the germline ends. The CDR3 is 15 residues long. The CDR3 sequence: CASRRDANSGNTIYF. Here the CDR3 DNA reads TGTGCCAGCAGGAGGGACGCCAACTCTGGAAACACCATATATTTT.

In its sample, this clone was seen a few times. The rearrangement uses TRBV19 and TRBJ1-2, with 12 bases identical to TRBD1. The length of the CDR3 is 17 residues. Looked up from germline, CDR1 is LNHDA and CDR2 is SQIVND (reference sequence). Losses at the gene ends were 5 bases for V and 1 base for J; bases not matched to a gene: 8. In DNA, the CDR3 is TGTGCCAGTAGTCCCCCGGGACAGGGGGCGAATAACTATGGCTACACCTTC. Residues: CASSPPGQGANNYGYTF.

This chain joins TRBV6-4 and TRBJ2-5; D may be TRBD1 or TRBD2 (5 bases each). The length of the CDR3 is 13 residues. Germline V CDR1 and CDR2: MRHNA, SNTAGT. Trimming cost V 7 bases and J 7 bases, with 16 bases left between them. The CDR3 reads CASTVVLRGTQYF. In DNA, the CDR3 is TGTGCCAGCACGGTCGTCCTGAGGGGGACCCAGTACTTC.

This CDR3 is CASEGQETQYF. CDR3 nucleotides: TGTGCCAGCGAGGGGCAAGAGACCCAGTACTTC. This chain links TRBV7-9 with TRBJ2-5, with D possibly called TRBD1 or TRBD2 (5 bases each). The CDR3 sequence is 11 residues long. Germline V gives CDR1 SEHNR, CDR2 FQNEAQ (reference sequence). The V end was cut by 8 bases, the J end by 2 bases, with 6 bases between.

This chain joins TRBV18 and TRBJ2-1; 10 nucleotides align to TRBD2. The germline V gene has CDR1 KGHSH and CDR2 LQKENI. J lost 8 bases, V lost 6 bases, and 10 bases had no gene match. CDR3 length: 15 residues. The CDR3 coding sequence is TGTGCCAGCTCCCCCCTAGCGGGAGAAGGAGATGAGCAGTTCTTC. Encoded protein: CASSPLAGEGDEQFF.